What follows describes a single TCR beta chain. Its antigen remains unidentified. This sample was included in a study of T cells after yellow fever vaccination. Broader study findings: Among all clonotypes, a small share was observed in both CD4 and CD8 compartments. The booster saw the reappearance of most primary-vaccination clones (about 95% CD4, around 88% CD8).

One entry per CDR3 protein, called by TCRdb with MiXCR from the 5' RACE reads. The data contain 300,000 to 400,000 distinct CDR3 sequences, 6.2% of them singletons. The receptor was derived from a man between 25 and 39 years old who received the YFV17D yellow fever vaccine. Here the sequenced sample was PBMCs, taken 5 days after the yellow fever booster vaccination.

The CDR3: CASSQPGNSGSNEQFF. The CDR3 nucleotides are TGTGCCAGCAGCCAACCGGGAAATAGCGGGAGTAATGAGCAGTTCTTC. V is TRBV14 and J is TRBJ2-1; 9 bases are a match to TRBD2. Germline V gene data show CDR1 as SGHDN and CDR2 as FVKESK. With V trimmed by 2 bases and J by 7 bases, 9 bases remained unmatched. The CDR3 has 16 residues.